This entry concerns a single T cell receptor beta chain. The clone's antigen remains unknown. Base qualities were left out, and no much larger clone turns up one base away. This sample is drawn from a study of T-cell reconstitution after alpha-beta-depleted transplantation in children (dated by TCRdb to the mid-2010s). Broadly, across the study: T-cell immune reconstitution after TCRalphabeta/CD19-depleted allogeneic hematopoietic cell transplantation in children was quantitatively tracked in the study by means of TCR repertoire profiling. The investigation overall reported the following: About two months after transplant, the apparently early recovery of alphabetaT-cell counts reportedly depended on just several hundred clones that had expanded rapidly and came from non-depleted graft cells. In some patients, high TCRbeta diversity at day 60 was attributed to recipient T cells and intrathymic progenitors that had survived conditioning. The frequencies of hyperexpanded clones fell over the following months, and after one year, T-cell counts and TCRbeta diversity were mostly attributed to newly produced T cells.

CDR1 MGHRA and CDR2 YSYEKL are derived from the germline V gene. The CDR3 contains 16 residues, cysteine and phenylalanine counted. The kept DNA is CDR3 alone, 48 bases in frame from the first base. Germline trimming amounts to 6 bases on V and 4 bases on J, with 11 as the count of junction bases outside the gene matches. Libraries came from PCR. Data came from an Illumina HiSeq 2500. Molecular barcoding was employed in the preparation of TCR libraries, with unique molecular identifiers being used to normalize TCRbeta repertoire quantification. In TCRdb, the public reads were trimmed at Q25 with fastp and aligned with MiXCR, with productive beta chains retained. CDR3 protein sequences are deduplicated, and each keeps its most common genes and DNA. A total of 700,000 to 950,000 distinct CDR3 sequences appear in this sample, approximately 15% of them only once. The ten largest clones take up roughly 5% of the sample.

The intended sense of this specimen's treatment or condition label: allogeneic hematopoietic cell transplantation with graft depleted of TCRalphabeta T cells and CD19 B cells. Transplant recipients were children who received TCRalphabeta/CD19-depleted allogeneic hematopoietic cell grafts. The input for sequencing was PBMCs, mostly from graft donor cells, taken 360 days after TCRalphabeta/CD19-depleted stem cell transplant. Recombination linked TRBV4-1 to TRBJ2-1; 8 central nucleotides agree with TRBD2. The sequence was obtained from a male patient aged 10 to 17 who had a stem cell transplant for acute lymphoblastic leukemia, so the T cells may come from the graft donor. The CDR3 protein is CASRVRAGVPYNEQFF. The DNA sequence is as follows: TGCGCCAGCAGAGTAAGAGCGGGAGTGCCTTACAATGAGCAGTTCTTC.